The clone carrying this T cell receptor (beta chain) was detected a few times. TCRdb ran MiXCR on the PCR reads and lists one entry per CDR3 protein. Of approximately 590,000 distinct CDR3 sequences listed, roughly 23% were seen once; the top ten hold 0.78%. Trimming removed 2 bases at V and 4 bases at J, with 12 bases between. The CDR3 spans 15 residues. Per the germline V gene, CDR1 is MNHEY and CDR2 is SMNVEV (reference sequence). In the sort, naive CD8 T cells were defined as CD8+CD4-CCR7+CD45RA+. The sample comes from a study of molecular identifiers for immune sequencing clone quantification. This sequence originates from a human donor in good health. Some libraries in this study had Jurkat cell RNA spiked in. The genes are TRBV27 and TRBJ1-5, with unresolved D. Sequences were obtained from naive CD8+ T cells from blood, with Jurkat cell RNA spiked in. Subset noted: FACS-sorted CD8+CD4-CCR7+CD45RA+ naive T cells. The CDR3 protein is CASSLVGVVNQPQHF. Written as DNA, the CDR3 is TGTGCCAGCAGTTTAGTTGGTGTTGTTAATCAGCCCCAGCATTTT.